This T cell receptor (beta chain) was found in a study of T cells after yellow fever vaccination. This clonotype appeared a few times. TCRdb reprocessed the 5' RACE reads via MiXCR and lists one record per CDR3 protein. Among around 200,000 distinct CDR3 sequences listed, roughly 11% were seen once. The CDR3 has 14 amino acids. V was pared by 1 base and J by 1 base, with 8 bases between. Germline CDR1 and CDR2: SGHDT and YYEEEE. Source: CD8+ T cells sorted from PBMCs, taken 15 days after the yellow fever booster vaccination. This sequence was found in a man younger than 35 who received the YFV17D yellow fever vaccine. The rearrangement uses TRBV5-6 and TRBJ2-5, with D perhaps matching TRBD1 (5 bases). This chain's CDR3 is CASSLSDSQETQYF. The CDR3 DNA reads TGTGCCAGCAGCTTGAGTGACAGCCAAGAGACCCAGTACTTC.